The 18 T cell receptor beta chains reported below all come from one sample, sequenced in a study of OX40 agonist ivuxolimab in advanced cancers. Using immunoSEQ multiplex PCR, the repertoire was profiled, and TCRdb retains in-frame clones only, with some absent. This table has under 35,000 clones, 84% appearing once. The sample in question was CD4+ or CD8+ T cells sorted from blood, obtained in a trial of the OX40 agonist ivuxolimab. The receptors originated from an adult with an advanced solid tumor such as melanoma, head and neck, liver or kidney cancer.

The rearrangement joins TRBV7-2 to TRBJ1-1, with D perhaps TRBD1 (6 bases). Trimming took off 3 bases at V and 0 bases at J, with 8 bases between the two ends. The length of the CDR3 is 14 residues. Germline assignment: CDR1 SGHTA and CDR2 FQGNSA. In DNA form, the CDR3 reads TGTGCCAGCAGCTTTGGGGGCGTGAACACTGAAGCTTTCTTT. Its translation: CASSFGGVNTEAFF. Looking up the rest from reference TRBV7-2 and TRBJ1-1 gives the full variable domain: GAGVSQSPSNKVTEKGKDVELRCDPISGHTALYWYRQSLGQGLEFLIYFQGNSAPDKSGLPSDRFSAERTGGSVSTLTIQRTQQEDSAVYLCASSFGGVNTEAFFGQGTRLTVV.

Within the sample, this clone is medium-sized (0.01 to 0.1%). The chain has TRBV11-2 and TRBJ1-2; perhaps TRBD1 as D (5 bases). The CDR3 covers 15 residues. Germline values: CDR1 SGHAT, CDR2 FQNNGV. V was cut by 5 bases and J by 4 bases, with 17 bases left in between. The CDR3 here is CASSPGGGSIYGYTF. CDR3 sequence (DNA): TGTGCCAGCAGCCCCGGGGGAGGGAGCATCTATGGCTACACCTTC.

The V and J genes are TRBV10-2 and TRBJ2-1; TRBD2 matches 9 bases. This CDR3 contains 15 residues. Germline V gives CDR1 WSHSY, CDR2 SAAADI. The V and J ends lost 5 bases and 3 bases, in that order; junction bases with no gene match: 5. CDR3 DNA: TGCGCCAGCAGTCCGGGACTAGCAGACTACAATGAGCAGTTCTTC. Encoded protein: CASSPGLADYNEQFF.

This sequence joins TRBV13 and TRBJ2-7; D not resolved. Trimming took 3 bases from V and 5 from J, leaving 5 bases between them. CDR3 length: 11 residues. Germline loops: CDR1 PRHDT, CDR2 FYEKMQ (reference sequence). CDR3 in amino acids: CASSLADEQYF. The CDR3 DNA reads as TGTGCCAGCAGCTTGGCAGACGAGCAGTACTTC.

This clone was detected only once. The chain combines TRBV28 with TRBJ2-3, with TRBD2 matching 13 bases. The V gene end was trimmed by 5 bases and the J gene end by 0 bases; junction bases not matched to a gene: 8. The CDR3 covers 18 residues. Germline V gene sequence: CDR1 MDHEN, CDR2 SYDVKM. CDR3 sequence (DNA): TGTGCCAGCAGTATCCTCGGGACTAGCGGGAAGAGCACAGATACGCAGTATTTT. As protein: CASSILGTSGKSTDTQYF.

The chain joins TRBV7-8 to TRBJ2-5; D is unclear. The V gene's germline CDR1 is SGHVS and CDR2 FQNEAQ. The CDR3 sequence is 11 residues long. V was shortened by 5 bases and J by 5 bases, with 6 bases between the two germline ends. DNA of the CDR3: TGTGCCAGCAGCGAAGTCGAGACCCAGTACTTC. Translation: CASSEVETQYF.

About this clone itself: The junction departs from germline at one end; a sequencing error may be responsible. In the same sample, other DNA sequences code for this CDR3. The rearrangement links TRBV6-5 to TRBJ1-1, with no clear D. CDR3 length: 12 residues. The V gene's germline CDR1 is MNHEY and CDR2 SVGAGI. The CDR3 DNA sequence: TGCGCCAGCAGTTCTTGGAACACTGAAGCTTTCTTT. It yields the protein CASSSWNTEAFF.

This rearrangement joins TRBV6-1 to TRBJ2-1; the D call may be TRBD1 or TRBD2 (6 bases each). V lost 1 base and J 5 bases, leaving 12 bases between the germline ends. Germline V lookup: CDR1 MNHNS, CDR2 SASEGT. The length of the CDR3 is 15 residues. CDR3 in DNA: TGTGCCAGCAGTGAAGGTGGAGGGGGGCACAATGAGCAGTTCTTC. Residues: CASSEGGGGHNEQFF.

J is TRBJ2-5 and V is TRBV28; D unclear. The CDR3 runs to 12 residues. Per the germline V gene, CDR1 is MDHEN and CDR2 is SYDVKM. Trimming removed 3 bases from V and 6 bases from J, with 8 bases in between. CDR3: CASSFPGQTQYF. CDR3 nucleotide sequence: TGTGCCAGCAGTTTCCCCGGTCAGACCCAGTACTTC.

The rearrangement links TRBV28 to TRBJ2-5, with D unclear. The CDR3 length is 16 residues. Looked up from germline, CDR1 is MDHEN and CDR2 is SYDVKM. V was clipped by 6 bases and J by 5 bases, with 22 bases between them. Here the CDR3 reads CASSEVRGRLGETQYF. The CDR3 region has the DNA TGTGCCAGCAGCGAAGTGAGAGGCAGGTTAGGTGAGACCCAGTACTTC.

The CDR3 here is CASEPTGRYEQYF. The CDR3 DNA is TGTGCCAGCGAACCGACAGGGAGGTACGAGCAGTACTTC. V and J are TRBV27 and TRBJ2-7; the D gene is possibly TRBD1 (7 bases). The germline V and J ends were trimmed by 8 bases and 4 bases, with 15 bases remaining between them. Germline lookup yields CDR1 MNHEY and CDR2 SMNVEV (reference sequence). The CDR3 consists of 13 residues.

The rearrangement uses TRBV9 and TRBJ2-3; possible D gene TRBD2, 6 bases. The germline V gene has CDR1 SGDLS and CDR2 YYNGEE. Trimming removed 4 bases from V and 2 bases from J, with 14 bases in between. The CDR3 totals 15 residues. This chain's CDR3 is CASSNRDSYTDTQYF. The CDR3 DNA follows: TGTGCCAGCAGCAACCGGGACTCGTACACAGATACGCAGTATTTT.

This sequence joins TRBV27 and TRBJ1-3; D ambiguous. The CDR3 totals 12 residues. Germline CDR1 and CDR2: MNHEY and SMNVEV (reference sequence). The germline V and J ends were trimmed by 5 bases and 2 bases, with 4 bases remaining between them. CDR3 in DNA: TGTGCCAGCAGTCCCCCTGGAAACACCATATATTTT. Its protein is CASSPPGNTIYF.

This chain links TRBV4-3 with TRBJ1-2, with D perhaps matching TRBD1 (6 bases). The CDR3 spans 17 residues. Trimming cost V 1 base and J 6 bases, with 21 bases left between them. Germline assignment: CDR1 LGHNA and CDR2 YSLEER. This CDR3 reads CASSQAPGQGRHNGYTF. CDR3 nucleotides: TGCGCCAGCAGCCAAGCCCCGGGGCAGGGGAGACACAATGGCTACACCTTC.

The rearrangement uses TRBV6-6 and TRBJ2-3; D gene uncertain. Germline V gives CDR1 MNHNY, CDR2 SVGAGI (reference sequence). The CDR3 runs 16 residues. Trimming took off 0 bases at V and 0 bases at J, with 10 bases between the two ends. The CDR3 DNA reads as TGTGCCAGCAGTTACTCAACCCGGCGGAGCACAGATACGCAGTATTTT. It codes for CASSYSTRRSTDTQYF.

V usage is TRBV30 and J usage is TRBJ2-2; D remains ambiguous. CDR1 and CDR2 (germline): GTSNPN, SVGIG (reference sequence). Trimming took off 3 bases at V and 4 bases at J, with 15 bases between the two ends. This CDR3 region has 15 residues. The CDR3 protein is CAWSWGSPSTGELFF. The CDR3 coding sequence is TGTGCCTGGAGCTGGGGTAGCCCGAGCACCGGGGAGCTGTTTTTT.

The chain carries TRBV27 and TRBJ1-2; D is uncertain. The V gene's germline CDR1 is MNHEY and CDR2 SMNVEV (reference sequence). The V end was cut by 6 bases, the J end by 2 bases, with 4 bases between. The CDR3 extends over 11 amino acids. CDR3 bases: TGTGCCAGCAGGGGAAACTATGGCTACACCTTC. Amino acids: CASRGNYGYTF.

The rearrangement uses TRBV6-1 and TRBJ1-1; the match to TRBD1 covers 8 bases. The V gene end was trimmed by 6 bases and the J gene end by 0 bases; junction bases not matched to a gene: 3. The CDR3 runs to 14 residues. The V gene's germline CDR1 is MNHNS and CDR2 SASEGT. Here the CDR3 reads CASSDRGMNTEAFF. The CDR3 region has the DNA TGTGCCAGCAGCGACAGGGGCATGAACACTGAAGCTTTCTTT.